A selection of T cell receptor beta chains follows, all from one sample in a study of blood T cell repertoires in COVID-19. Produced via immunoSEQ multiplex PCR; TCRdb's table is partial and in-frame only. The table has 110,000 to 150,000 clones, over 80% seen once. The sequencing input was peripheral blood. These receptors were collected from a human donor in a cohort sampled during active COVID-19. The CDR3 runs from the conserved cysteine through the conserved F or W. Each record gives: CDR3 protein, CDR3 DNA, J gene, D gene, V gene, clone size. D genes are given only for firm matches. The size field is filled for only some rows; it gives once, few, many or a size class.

CDR3aa: CASSPLSLAGRGFSYNEQFF
CDR3nt: TGTGCCAGCTCACCACTCTCACTAGCGGGACGCGGGTTCTCCTACAATGAGCAGTTCTTC
j_gene: TRBJ2-1
d_gene: TRBD2
v_gene: TRBV18
abundance: .

CDR3aa: CSAQASVNEQFF
CDR3nt: TGCAGCGCCCAAGCCTCCGTCAATGAGCAGTTCTTC
j_gene: TRBJ2-1
d_gene: .
v_gene: TRBV29-1
abundance: .

CDR3aa: CASSVESGKSPGANVLTF
CDR3nt: TGTGCCAGCAGCGTAGAGAGCGGGAAGTCCCCTGGGGCCAACGTCCTGACTTTC
j_gene: TRBJ2-6
d_gene: TRBD2
v_gene: TRBV9
abundance: .

CDR3aa: CASSPGTSGTDTQYF
CDR3nt: TGTGCCAGCTCACCCGGGACTAGCGGGACAGATACGCAGTATTTT
j_gene: TRBJ2-3
d_gene: TRBD2
v_gene: TRBV18
abundance: .

CDR3aa: CATSGLAGTDTQYF
CDR3nt: TGTGCCACCAGCGGACTAGCGGGCACAGATACGCAGTATTTT
j_gene: TRBJ2-3
d_gene: TRBD2
v_gene: TRBV24-1
abundance: .

CDR3aa: CASSRGTDYEQYF
CDR3nt: TGCGCCAGCAGCCGAGGGACAGACTACGAGCAGTACTTC
j_gene: TRBJ2-7
d_gene: TRBD1
v_gene: TRBV4-1
abundance: .

CDR3aa: CASSQGHRVNTEAFF
CDR3nt: TGTGCCAGCAGCCAGGGACACAGGGTGAACACTGAAGCTTTCTTT
j_gene: TRBJ1-1
d_gene: .
v_gene: TRBV3-1/TRBV3-2
abundance: .

CDR3aa: CASSLGAGVTFTDTQYF
CDR3nt: TGTGCCAGCAGCCTGGGGGCGGGTGTAACCTTCACAGATACGCAGTATTTT
j_gene: TRBJ2-3
d_gene: .
v_gene: TRBV28
abundance: many

CDR3aa: CASSPAASTGELFF
CDR3nt: TGTGCCAGCTCACCGGCGGCCTCCACCGGGGAGCTGTTTTTT
j_gene: TRBJ2-2
d_gene: .
v_gene: TRBV18
abundance: once

CDR3aa: CASSQDRENTGELFF
CDR3nt: TGCGCCAGCAGCCAAGATCGGGAGAACACCGGGGAGCTGTTTTTT
j_gene: TRBJ2-2
d_gene: .
v_gene: TRBV4-3
abundance: .

CDR3aa: CASSSLAGYNEQFF
CDR3nt: TGTGCCAGCAGTTCGCTAGCGGGTTACAATGAGCAGTTCTTC
j_gene: TRBJ2-1
d_gene: TRBD2
v_gene: TRBV28
abundance: .

CDR3aa: CASSSVEGYEQYF
CDR3nt: TGCGCCAGCAGCTCGGTAGAGGGTTACGAGCAGTACTTC
j_gene: TRBJ2-7
d_gene: .
v_gene: TRBV5-1
abundance: .

CDR3aa: CAGSPGGNTIYF
CDR3nt: TGTGCCGGGTCGCCCGGGGGAAACACCATATATTTT
j_gene: TRBJ1-3
d_gene: .
v_gene: TRBV6-5
abundance: once

CDR3aa: CASSLAPGARETQYF
CDR3nt: TGTGCTAGCAGCTTAGCTCCAGGGGCAAGGGAGACCCAGTACTTC
j_gene: TRBJ2-5
d_gene: .
v_gene: TRBV7-7
abundance: .

CDR3aa: CASSPPARDSYEQYF
CDR3nt: TGTGCCAGCTCACCCCCCGCGAGGGACAGCTACGAGCAGTACTTC
j_gene: TRBJ2-7
d_gene: TRBD1
v_gene: TRBV18
abundance: .

CDR3aa: CASSLVPPGTGNQPQHF
CDR3nt: TGTGCCAGCAGCTTAGTGCCCCCCGGGACAGGTAATCAGCCCCAGCATTTT
j_gene: TRBJ1-5
d_gene: TRBD1
v_gene: TRBV7-6
abundance: once

CDR3aa: CASSSQGGSGNTIYF
CDR3nt: TGTGCCAGCAGCAGCCAGGGGGGCTCTGGAAACACCATATATTTT
j_gene: TRBJ1-3
d_gene: TRBD1
v_gene: TRBV5-4
abundance: .

CDR3aa: CASSLVPGGGLETQYF
CDR3nt: TGTGCCAGCAGTTTGGTTCCAGGGGGCGGCCTAGAGACCCAGTACTTC
j_gene: TRBJ2-5
d_gene: TRBD1
v_gene: TRBV28
abundance: once

CDR3aa: CASSNGDRGYGYTF
CDR3nt: TGCGCCAGCAGCAACGGGGACAGGGGCTATGGCTACACCTTC
j_gene: TRBJ1-2
d_gene: TRBD1
v_gene: TRBV5-1
abundance: .

CDR3aa: CASSLSGTYEQYF
CDR3nt: TGTGCCAGCAGCTTAAGCGGGACCTACGAGCAGTACTTC
j_gene: TRBJ2-7
d_gene: TRBD2
v_gene: TRBV7-2
abundance: .